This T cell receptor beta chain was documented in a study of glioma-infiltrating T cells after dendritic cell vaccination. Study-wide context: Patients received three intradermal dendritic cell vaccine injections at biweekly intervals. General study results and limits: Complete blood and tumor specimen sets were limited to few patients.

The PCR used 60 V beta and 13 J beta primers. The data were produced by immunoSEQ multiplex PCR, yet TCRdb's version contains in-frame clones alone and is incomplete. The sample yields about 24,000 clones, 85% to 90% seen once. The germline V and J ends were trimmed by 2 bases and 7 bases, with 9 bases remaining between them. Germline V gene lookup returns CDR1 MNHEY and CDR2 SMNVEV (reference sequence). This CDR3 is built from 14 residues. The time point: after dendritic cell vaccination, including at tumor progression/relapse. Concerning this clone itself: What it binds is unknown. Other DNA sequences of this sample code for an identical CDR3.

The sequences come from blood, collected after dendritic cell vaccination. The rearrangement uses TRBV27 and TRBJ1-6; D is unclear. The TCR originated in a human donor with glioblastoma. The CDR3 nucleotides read TGTGCCAGCAGTTTAAGCCTTTCCAATTCACCCCTCCACTTT. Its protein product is CASSLSLSNSPLHF.